This note documents a single T cell receptor beta chain sequence. These data belong to a study of beta chain features in type 1 diabetes. The authors reverse transcribed all of the isolated RNA, so sequencing captured expressed TCRB transcripts. Method: immunoSEQ multiplex PCR; TCRdb's copy keeps in-frame clones and lacks some. The data show some 99,000 clones, around 40% seen once. The CDR3 totals 16 residues. The J segment lost 6 bases and the V segment lost 5 bases, leaving 13 bases of the junction unmatched. Germline-derived CDR1 and CDR2 are SGHTA and FQGNSA. The chain employs TRBV7-2 and TRBJ2-7; TRBD2 agrees at 10 bases. Source material: stem cell memory CD4+ T cells from blood. This receptor was obtained from a woman aged 18-30 years in good health. The CDR3: CASSPASLAGGVEQYF. DNA for the CDR3: TGTGCCAGCAGCCCAGCGAGTTTAGCGGGAGGTGTCGAGCAGTACTTC.